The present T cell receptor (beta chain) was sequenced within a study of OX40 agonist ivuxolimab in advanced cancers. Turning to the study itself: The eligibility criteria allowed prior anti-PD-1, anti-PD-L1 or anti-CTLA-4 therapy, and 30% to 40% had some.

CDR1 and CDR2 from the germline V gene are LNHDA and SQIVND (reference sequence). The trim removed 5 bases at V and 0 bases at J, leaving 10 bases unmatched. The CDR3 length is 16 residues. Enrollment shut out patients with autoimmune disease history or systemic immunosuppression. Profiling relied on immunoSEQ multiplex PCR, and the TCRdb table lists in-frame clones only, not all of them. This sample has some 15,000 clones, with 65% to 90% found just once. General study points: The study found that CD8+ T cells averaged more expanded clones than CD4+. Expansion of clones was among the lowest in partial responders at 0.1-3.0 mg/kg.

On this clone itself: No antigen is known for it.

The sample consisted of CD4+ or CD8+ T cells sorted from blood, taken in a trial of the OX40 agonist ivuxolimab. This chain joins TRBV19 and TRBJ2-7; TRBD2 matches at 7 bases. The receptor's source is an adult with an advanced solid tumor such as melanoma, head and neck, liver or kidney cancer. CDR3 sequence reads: CASSPLWEGTSYEQYF. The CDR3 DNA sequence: TGTGCCAGTAGTCCCCTATGGGAGGGGACCTCCTACGAGCAGTACTTC.